Presented here are 3 T cell receptor beta chains from one specimen sequenced in a study of shared clonotypes between healthy human individuals. Naive-designated CD8 cells lacked CD45RO, were positively enriched for CCR7, and omitted terminally differentiated effector memory CD45RA+ cells. The table came from immunoSEQ multiplex PCR; TCRdb's copy has only in-frame clones and leaves some out. In the table there are 2 million to 2.5 million clones, roughly 91% of which are singletons. Material: naive CD8+ T cells from PBMCs. The source is a man aged 18-30 years in good health. Some clones in this sample may be carry-over from other donors' samples.

The chain has TRBV7-2 and TRBJ1-4; D gene uncertain. Trimming took 1 base from V and 0 from J, leaving 6 bases between them. The CDR3 length is 15 residues. Germline CDR1 is SGHTA and CDR2 is FQGNSA. CDR3 region: CASSLVRATNEKLFF. DNA for the CDR3: TGTGCCAGCAGCTTAGTTAGGGCAACTAATGAAAAACTGTTTTTT. Using reference TRBV7-2 and TRBJ1-4 for the parts outside the CDR3, the full variable domain is GAGVSQSPSNKVTEKGKDVELRCDPISGHTALYWYRQSLGQGLEFLIYFQGNSAPDKSGLPSDRFSAERTGGSVSTLTIQRTQQEDSAVYLCASSLVRATNEKLFFGSGTQLSVL.

This chain uses TRBV7-9 with TRBJ2-3; no reliable D call. Trimming stripped 4 bases from V and 4 bases from J, with 6 bases between. Germline V gene sequence: CDR1 SEHNR, CDR2 FQNEAQ (reference sequence). The CDR3 sequence is 12 residues long. Written as DNA, the CDR3 is TGTGCCAGCAGCTCCAGCCCAGATACGCAGTATTTT. Protein sequence: CASSSSPDTQYF.

The chain carries TRBV27 and TRBJ2-7; TRBD2 might be the D (6 bases). The germline CDR1 and CDR2 sequences are MNHEY and SMNVEV (reference sequence). With 3 bases removed from V and 6 bases from J, the gap between germline ends came to 15 bases. CDR3 size: 14 residues. CDR3 nucleotides: TGTGCCAGCAGTTTCTATGACCAAGCGGGCGAGCAGTACTTC. The encoded protein is CASSFYDQAGEQYF.